This T cell receptor beta chain was sequenced in a study of blood T cell repertoires in COVID-19. Study overall: Samples taken during acute and convalescent COVID-19 were collected in the United States, Italy and Spain. The cDNA or gDNA used as material had been derived from T cells, B-cell-depleted T cells, or PBMCs.

CDR1 is MNHEY and CDR2 is SMNVEV in the germline V gene (reference sequence). The V end was cut by 4 bases, the J end by 8 bases, with 15 bases between. The CDR3 has 14 residues. Original processing notes: Estimates of nucleated cell counts were drawn from the amplification of reference gene primers. Some clones are missing from TCRdb's copy, which holds only in-frame ones; the method was immunoSEQ multiplex PCR. V and J calls and clone size are given by that table; D and trimming were obtained from the DNA. The sample has about 250,000 clones, about 91% seen once. The clonotype comes from a woman aged 40 to 50 who had recovered from COVID-19. Sequenced material: peripheral blood. The rearrangement uses TRBV27 and TRBJ2-1; tentative D call: TRBD2 (6 bases). CDR3 in amino acids: CASSSTGRSHEQFF. CDR3 DNA sequence: TGTGCCAGCAGTTCAACCGGGAGAAGCCATGAGCAGTTCTTC.